Here is one T cell receptor beta chain with its context. The data were taken from a study of shared clonotypes between healthy human individuals. The CDR3 runs to 14 residues. Trimming took 8 bases from V and 5 from J, leaving 16 bases between them. Germline loops: CDR1 MNHEY, CDR2 SMNVEV (reference sequence). Naive CD8 cells lacked CD45RO and underwent positive selection for CCR7, leaving out terminally differentiated effector memory CD45RA+ cells. This table comes from immunoSEQ multiplex PCR, and its TCRdb copy is limited to in-frame clones, with some not included. The data hold 600,000 or so clones, with 95% observed a single time.

This clonotype was obtained from a woman in her 30s in good health. This sequence joins TRBV27 and TRBJ2-1; D is unresolved. The sample consisted of naive CD8+ T cells sorted from blood. CDR3 DNA sequence: TGTGCCAGCGGGCCGAGGCAGGCGAACAATGAGCAGTTCTTC. Amino acids: CASGPRQANNEQFF.